Shown below are 15 T cell receptor beta chains from a single sample sequenced in a study of cytomegalovirus exposure and HLA in healthy donors. The PCR ran on 60 Vbeta and 13 Jbeta primers. The protocol was immunoSEQ multiplex PCR, while the TCRdb copy is restricted to in-frame clones and leaves out a portion. The data hold a few hundred thousand clones, with 75% to 85% observed a single time. The sequenced sample consisted of PBMCs. These receptors originate from a woman aged 55-70 years in good health and CMV-seropositive.

The sample holds a few counts of this clone. The chain links TRBV4-1 to TRBJ2-5, with 7 bases aligning to TRBD2. Losses at the gene ends were 5 bases for V and 0 bases for J; bases not matched to a gene: 9. CDR1 is MGHRA and CDR2 is YSYEKL in the germline V gene. CDR3 size: 16 residues. The CDR3 region has the DNA TGCGCCAGCAGCAGAGGAACTAGCGTGAACCAAGAGACCCAGTACTTC. This translates into CASSRGTSVNQETQYF.

This chain's CDR3 is CASRLSAGNIQYF. In nucleotides, the CDR3 is TGTGCCAGCAGGCTTTCGGCCGGGAACATTCAGTACTTC. The genes are TRBV11-2 and TRBJ2-4; D not certain. The CDR3 has 13 residues. Germline V gene data show CDR1 as SGHAT and CDR2 as FQNNGV. V lost 6 bases to trimming and J lost 7 bases, with 13 bases between them.

This chain connects TRBV5-1 to TRBJ2-3; 7 bases line up with TRBD1. The CDR3 has 15 residues. V dropped 5 bases and J dropped 1; count of bases not matched to a gene: 7. The germline CDR1 and CDR2 sequences are SGHRS and YFSETQ. The CDR3: CASSYRGLGTDTQYF. The CDR3 region has the DNA TGCGCCAGCAGTTACAGGGGTTTGGGCACAGATACGCAGTATTTT.

Concerning this clone itself: The DNA is left out, because the CDR3 cannot be placed on it with certainty; the CDR3 is given as TCRdb lists it. The chain employs TRBV2 and TRBJ1-2; TRBD1 is the table's D call, not checked against the DNA. Germline V gives CDR1 SNHLY, CDR2 FYNNEI. The CDR3 adds up to 14 amino acids, both ends counted. CDR3 sequence reads: CASILGQGMGGYTF.

The V gene is TRBV28, the J gene TRBJ2-7; D may be TRBD1 (6 bases). This CDR3 contains 11 residues. The ends were cut back, 7 bases at V and 7 bases at J, with 11 bases in the middle. Germline loops: CDR1 MDHEN, CDR2 SYDVKM. DNA of the CDR3: TGTGCCAGCAAGGGGGTCCAAGAGCAGTACTTC. It is translated as CASKGVQEQYF.

The V and J genes are TRBV19 and TRBJ2-2, with TRBD1 matching over 9 bases. Looked up from germline, CDR1 is LNHDA and CDR2 is SQIVND (reference sequence). V gave up 3 bases and J gave up 3 bases; unmatched junction bases: 2. The CDR3 extends over 15 amino acids. This CDR3 is CASSIGTGYTGELFF. DNA of the CDR3: TGTGCCAGTAGTATTGGGACAGGGTACACCGGGGAGCTGTTTTTT.

The chain uses TRBV18 and TRBJ2-1, with TRBD2 matching 16 bases. There are 18 residues in the CDR3. Germline V CDR1 and CDR2: KGHSH, LQKENI. V was pared by 4 bases and J by 2 bases, with 5 bases of the junction left unmatched. CDR3 sequence (DNA): TGTGCCAGCTCACTAGGGACTAGCGGGGGGGCCGCCTACAATGAGCAGTTCTTC. It translates to CASSLGTSGGAAYNEQFF.

This clone was counted only a few times. The rearrangement links TRBV28 to TRBJ2-2, with 9 bases aligning to TRBD2. From germline, CDR1 is MDHEN and CDR2 SYDVKM. The CDR3 covers 16 residues. Germline trimming cut 7 bases from V and 4 bases from J; bases unmatched to any gene: 10. CDR3: CASINPSGGITGELFF. The CDR3 DNA is TGTGCCAGCATCAATCCCAGCGGGGGGATCACCGGGGAGCTGTTTTTT.

The rearrangement uses TRBV19 and TRBJ1-1; 7 bases are shared with TRBD1. Germline lookup yields CDR1 LNHDA and CDR2 SQIVND (reference sequence). The CDR3 is 14 residues long. Trimming cost V 8 bases and J 0 bases; bases outside gene matches: 6. CDR3 nucleotide sequence: TGTGCCAGTGAGAACAGGGGCCTGAACACTGAAGCTTTCTTT. It translates to CASENRGLNTEAFF.

This chain links TRBV2 with TRBJ1-5; no firm D call. V lost 11 bases and J 8 bases, leaving 16 bases between the germline ends. The CDR3 has 12 residues. Germline V gene sequence: CDR1 SNHLY, CDR2 FYNNEI. The CDR3, as DNA: TGTGCCGCCAGCACGAACGCGGAGCCCCAGCATTTT. Its protein is CAASTNAEPQHF.

To note about this clone: Within the sample, other DNA sequences also encode this same CDR3. V and J are TRBV30 and TRBJ2-5; D unclear. CDR1 is GTSNPN and CDR2 is SVGIG in the germline V gene (reference sequence). This CDR3 is built from 13 residues. V shed 1 base and J shed 1 base, with 7 bases lying between them. CDR3 in DNA: TGTGCCTGGAGTGGTTCCAGCCAAGAGACCCAGTACTTC. Translation gives CAWSGSSQETQYF.

This sequence joins TRBV9 and TRBJ1-2, with 8 bases identical to TRBD1. Germline CDR1 is SGDLS and CDR2 is YYNGEE. This CDR3 has 13 residues. The junction had 6 bases not matched to a gene; V was cut back by 5 bases and J by 6 bases. CDR3 sequence reads: CASSPTGAHGYTF. The DNA of the CDR3 is TGTGCCAGCAGTCCGACAGGGGCCCATGGCTACACCTTC.

J is TRBJ2-1 and V is TRBV11-3; 7 nucleotides match TRBD2. CDR3 size: 16 residues. V trimming: 2 bases; J trimming: 2 bases; junction bases outside the gene matches: 6. CDR1 is SGHNT and CDR2 is YENEEA in the germline V gene. The CDR3 sequence is CASSLLAGATYNEQFF. Written as DNA, the CDR3 is TGTGCCAGCAGCTTACTGGCGGGAGCAACCTACAATGAGCAGTTCTTC. Supplemented by reference TRBV11-3 and TRBJ2-1, the full variable domain reads EAGVVQSPRYKIIEKKQPVAFWCNPISGHNTLYWYLQNLGQGPELLIRYENEEAVDDSQLPKDRFSAERLKGVDSTLKIQPAELGDSAVYLCASSLLAGATYNEQFFGPGTRLTVL.

Details on this clone: The same CDR3 is also encoded by other DNA sequences in this sample. This rearrangement joins TRBV2 to TRBJ2-3, with 7 bases aligning to TRBD2. Germline CDR1 is SNHLY and CDR2 is FYNNEI. V was clipped by 8 bases and J by 2 bases; unmatched bases: 10. The CDR3 sequence is 15 residues long. CDR3 sequence (DNA): TGTGCCAGCCCTAGGGGACGGGAGGTCACAGATACGCAGTATTTT. Translated: CASPRGREVTDTQYF.

A single count supports this clone. Other DNA variants within this sample encode the same CDR3. The J gene is TRBJ2-7, the V gene TRBV6-6; maybe TRBD1 (6 bases). This CDR3 contains 14 residues. CDR1 and CDR2 (germline): MNHNY, SVGAGI (reference sequence). The germline V and J ends were trimmed by 5 bases and 0 bases, with 11 bases remaining between them. In DNA form, the CDR3 reads TGTGCCAGCAGTCGACAGGCAATCTCCTACGAGCAGTACTTC. This gives the protein CASSRQAISYEQYF.